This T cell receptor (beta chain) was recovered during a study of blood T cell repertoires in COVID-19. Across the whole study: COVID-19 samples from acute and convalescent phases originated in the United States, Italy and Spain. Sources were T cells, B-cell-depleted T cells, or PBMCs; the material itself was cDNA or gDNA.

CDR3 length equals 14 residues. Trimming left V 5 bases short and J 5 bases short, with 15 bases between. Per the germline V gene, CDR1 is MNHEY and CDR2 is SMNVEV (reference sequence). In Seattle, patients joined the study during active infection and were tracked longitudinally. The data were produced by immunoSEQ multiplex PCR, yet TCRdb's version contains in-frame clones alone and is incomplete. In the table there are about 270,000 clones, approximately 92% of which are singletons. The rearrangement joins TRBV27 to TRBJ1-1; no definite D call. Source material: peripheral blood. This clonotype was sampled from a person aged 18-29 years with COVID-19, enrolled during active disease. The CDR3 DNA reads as TGTGCCAGCAGTCCTACGGGGTGGGCGACTGAAGCTTTCTTT. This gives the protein CASSPTGWATEAFF.